This T cell receptor beta chain was obtained from a study of tumor and adjacent non-tumor tissue in lung cancer (dated by TCRdb to 2017 to 2018). Study-wide context: The cohort included around twelve adenocarcinoma, 2 squamous cell carcinoma and 1 small cell lung cancer patients. Ages among the approximately 15 patients ranged from roughly 30 to 85 years, there were 10 men and 5 women, and disease was at TNM stage I to III. Sequencing produced around 130,000,000 productive TCRbeta reads in total, an average of approximately 4.5 million reads per sample. The study compared bulk TCRbeta repertoires between lung tumor tissue and matched distant non-tumor lung tissue from over twelve lung cancer patients. TCRbeta CDR3 sequencing was performed on a few dozen paired specimens, with one tumor sample and one normal lung sample collected per patient.

Bulk unsorted tissue served as the source for RNA extraction, and RNA quality was assessed using a NanoDrop ND-1000 and an Agilent 2100. Newly diagnosed lung cancer patients without prior chemotherapy who had been admitted for thoracic surgery in China between August and November 2014 were enrolled as donors. Anyone who had undergone radiotherapy or chemotherapy before, or who had another cancer at the same time, was left out of the study. Surgical tissue pieces of 1-2 cm3 were preserved in RNAlater solution and were kept at -80 degrees C until use. Library prep was done by multiplex PCR. Data came from an Illumina HiSeq 2500. TCRbeta libraries were built by three rounds of nested PCR using primers (Table S4), following protocols modified from ARM-PCR. Before sequencing, PCR products in the 200-500 bp range were cut out of the gel and cleaned up using the QIAquick gel extraction kit. Per the original workflow: Reads were cleaned with Trimmomatic, merged with FLASH into complete CDR3 sequences, and assigned to V(D)J germline segments with MiTCR. Clonal diversity was calculated as the inverse Simpson's index using VDJtools. Productive reads were defined as in-frame sequences without a premature stop codon. In-frame beta chains were kept once TCRdb had trimmed the public reads at Q25 with fastp and called clones with MiXCR. Rows are combined by CDR3 protein, so each entry shows the most common genes and DNA. For this entry, the V and J calls and clone size follow TCRdb and not the study's own pipeline. Counted in this sample were approximately 140,000 distinct CDR3 sequences; approximately 72% of them appeared once. The ten most abundant clones make up roughly 20% of the sample.

As for this clonotype: No cognate antigen has been identified for it. One base away there is no much larger clone; base qualities are not given.

The CDR3 sequence holds 16 residues, the cysteine and phenylalanine included. Only the CDR3 DNA is retained, 48 bases long and in frame from the first base. The germline V end is reduced by 6 bases and the J end by 15 bases; junction bases left unmatched: 21. Taken from the germline V gene (reference sequence), the CDR1 and CDR2 loops are SGHAT and FQDESV. The research as a whole found: Only about 15 patients were in the cohort, and the authors stated that larger samples and more detailed clinical data are needed. Because peripheral blood was not sequenced, the blood TCRbeta repertoires of the lung cancer patients in the study went unexamined. Younger patients had significantly higher TCR diversity, and higher tumor TCR diversity was associated with shorter overall and disease-free survival. TCR diversity (inverse Simpson) was significantly higher in tumor than in normal lung tissue (431.37 vs 166.20, P = 0.0075, Mann-Whitney U test). The top 100 clones made up a significantly larger cumulative share of the repertoire in normal lung than in tumor tissue. The sequencing platform is not named in the methods, and unique molecular identifiers are not mentioned.

This sequence was found in a man aged 60 to 75 with small cell lung cancer. The chain uses TRBV11-1 and TRBJ2-2; 8 junctional bases match TRBD1. Sequenced sample: lung tumor tissue. The sequenced DNA is TGTGCCAGCAGGTCCCCGGACAGGGTAGACACCGGGAAGGTGTTTTTT. This translates into CASRSPDRVDTGKVFF.